The rows below give T cell receptor beta chains drawn from one sample of a study of blood T cell repertoires in COVID-19. Sequenced by immunoSEQ multiplex PCR; TCRdb stores in-frame clones only, minus some. Of fewer than 300,000 clones detected, about four fifths appear once; the ten largest clones hold around 5.4%. Sequencing was performed on peripheral blood. The receptors were gathered from an elderly man with acute or convalescent COVID-19. Both conserved end residues are part of each CDR3. D genes are given only for firm matches. Clone sizes are given selectively: once, few, many, or a class where the clone is expanded.

TRBJ2-7	TRBV3-1/TRBV3-2	NA	TRBD1	TGTGCCAGCAGCCAATCAAGGGGGCCCTACGAGCAGTACTTC	CASSQSRGPYEQYF
TRBJ1-1	TRBV24-1	few	NA	TGTGCCACCAGTGTGGGGGGTGAAGCTTTCTTT	CATSVGGEAFF
TRBJ2-7	TRBV5-1	NA	TRBD1	TGCGCCAGCAGCTTGGGGGGACAGGTGCCATCCTACGAGCAGTACTTC	CASSLGGQVPSYEQYF
TRBJ2-3	TRBV10-1	NA	NA	TGCGCCAGCAGTGAGTCGAGAAGCACAGATACGCAGTATTTT	CASSESRSTDTQYF
TRBJ2-1	TRBV2	NA	NA	TGTGCCAGCAGTGAAGCACCCAGGGGCAATGAGCAGTTCTTC	CASSEAPRGNEQFF
TRBJ2-2	TRBV7-6	NA	NA	TGTGCCAGCAGCTCATCGGGACTCTCCGGCGGGGAGCTGTTTTTT	CASSSSGLSGGELFF
TRBJ1-2	TRBV30	few	NA	TGTGCCTGGAGTGTTGTAGGAGGGGGCTACACCTTC	CAWSVVGGGYTF
TRBJ2-1	TRBV18	many	NA	TGTGCCAGCTCACCAGAGAATGAGCAGTTCTTC	CASSPENEQFF
TRBJ1-2	TRBV11-2	NA	NA	TGTGCCAGCAGCTTAGTTCCAGGGTGGAACTATGGCTACACCTTC	CASSLVPGWNYGYTF
TRBJ2-1	TRBV20-1	NA	NA	TGCAGTGGTGTGGGCGATGAGCAGTTCTTC	CSGVGDEQFF
TRBJ2-3	TRBV9	NA	NA	TGTGCCAGCAGCGTAGCTCTGGTAGGGGGCGGGGCAGATACGCAGTATTTT	CASSVALVGGGADTQYF
TRBJ2-7	TRBV28	NA	TRBD2	TGTGCCAGCAGTTCCGGAGGCGGGGGTAGCTACGAGCAGTACTTC	CASSSGGGGSYEQYF
TRBJ2-1	TRBV6-5	NA	TRBD2	TGTGCCAGCACCTCTAGCGGGGCCTCCTACAATGAGCAGTTCTTC	CASTSSGASYNEQFF
TRBJ1-1	TRBV19	NA	NA	TGTGCCAGTAGTGCTCGACAGAACACTGAAGCTTTCTTT	CASSARQNTEAFF
TRBJ2-6	TRBV5-4	NA	NA	TGTGCCAGCAGCTCCGAGTCCTCTGGGGCCAACGTCCTGACTTTC	CASSSESSGANVLTF
TRBJ2-7	TRBV6-1	once	TRBD2	TGTGCCAGCAGTGAACGTAGCGGGGCCGTGGGAGAGCAGTACTTC	CASSERSGAVGEQYF
TRBJ2-3	TRBV19	NA	TRBD1	TGTGCCAGTAGTATATCCGGGACAGGAGAGTCGGATACGCAGTATTTT	CASSISGTGESDTQYF
TRBJ2-5	TRBV2	NA	NA	TGTGCCAGCAGTGCTACGGGGGTTAGGGAGACCCAGTACTTC	CASSATGVRETQYF
TRBJ1-3	TRBV28	few	TRBD1	TGTGCCAGCAGTTTTCAGGGGGGAAGAAACACCATATATTTT	CASSFQGGRNTIYF
TRBJ1-2	TRBV18	NA	NA	TGTGCCAGCTCAGGGGGCACAGATGGCTACACCTTC	CASSGGTDGYTF
TRBJ1-3	TRBV5-1	NA	TRBD1	TGCGCCAGCAGCTTGGAGCCAGAGACAGGGCAGGGAAACACCATATATTTT	CASSLEPETGQGNTIYF
TRBJ2-7	TRBV18	NA	TRBD1	TGTGCCAGCTCTCCGACAGGGGGGTCCTACGAGCAGTACTTC	CASSPTGGSYEQYF
TRBJ1-1	TRBV3-1/TRBV3-2	NA	TRBD1	TGTGCCAGCAGCCAAGATATATTAGGGGGCGCCCCGGATAACACTGAAGCTTTCTTT	CASSQDILGGAPDNTEAFF
TRBJ2-2	TRBV5-1	NA	NA	TGCGCCAGCAGTACAGGCCAGACCGGGGAGCTGTTTTTT	CASSTGQTGELFF
TRBJ2-4	TRBV11-2	NA	NA	TGTGCCAGCAGCCATCCCCGGGGGTTAGCCAAAAACATTCAGTACTTC	CASSHPRGLAKNIQYF